This is a list of T cell receptor beta chains from one sample in a study of control samples from healthy donors and cancer patients. Sequencing was performed with immunoSEQ multiplex PCR; in TCRdb, only in-frame clones are kept and a portion is missing. There are 150,000 or so clones in the sample; 92% occur only once, and about 2.2% lies in the top ten. The sequencing input was blood. Every receptor here comes from a woman aged 50 to 65 in good health. Each CDR3 is given with its conserved first and last residue. A D gene is named only where the DNA matches it firmly. Clone size appears in some rows only: once, few, many, or a class for an expanded clone.

CDR3 length	clone size	V gene	D gene	J gene	CDR3 protein	CDR3 DNA
12	-	TRBV27	-	TRBJ2-5	CASSKGRETQYF	TGTGCCAGCAGTAAAGGGCGGGAGACCCAGTACTTC
15	-	TRBV15	TRBD1	TRBJ1-4	CATSRDRLTNEKLFF	TGTGCCACCAGCAGGGACAGGCTCACTAATGAAAAACTGTTTTTT
14	-	TRBV11-3	-	TRBJ2-7	CASSWTVPPYEQYF	TGTGCCAGCAGCTGGACAGTTCCCCCCTACGAGCAGTACTTC
13	-	TRBV27	TRBD1	TRBJ1-1	CASSIQGVPEAFF	TGTGCCAGCAGTATACAGGGGGTCCCTGAAGCTTTCTTT
12	-	TRBV29-1	-	TRBJ1-2	CSVAWQGYGYTF	TGCAGCGTTGCATGGCAGGGCTATGGCTACACCTTC
16	-	TRBV2	TRBD1	TRBJ1-5	CASKGDRGNSNQPQHF	TGTGCCAGCAAGGGGGACAGGGGGAATAGCAATCAGCCCCAGCATTTT
16	few	TRBV19	-	TRBJ1-5	CASSLVTGGAGQPQHF	TGTGCCAGTAGCCTGGTGACGGGGGGCGCTGGGCAGCCCCAGCATTTT
16	-	TRBV6-5	TRBD1	TRBJ1-2	CASSSDRAHTHYGYTF	TGTGCCAGCAGTTCGGACAGGGCCCATACGCACTATGGCTACACCTTC
15	-	TRBV27	-	TRBJ2-7	CASSWKAGSLYEQYF	TGTGCCAGCAGTTGGAAGGCAGGGTCCCTCTACGAGCAGTACTTC
14	-	TRBV7-9	TRBD1	TRBJ1-5	CASSPGTGNQPQHF	TGTGCCAGCAGCCCCGGGACAGGGAATCAGCCCCAGCATTTT
14	once	TRBV25-1	TRBD2	TRBJ2-4	CASSEFRGVNIQYF	TGTGCCAGCAGTGAATTTCGGGGGGTAAACATTCAGTACTTC
13	-	TRBV5-1	-	TRBJ2-7	CASSLEGNYEQYF	TGCGCCAGCAGCTTGGAAGGGAACTACGAGCAGTACTTC
15	-	TRBV10-3	-	TRBJ1-1	CAITPSGQANTEAFF	TGTGCCATCACTCCATCGGGCCAAGCGAACACTGAAGCTTTCTTT
17	-	TRBV3-1/TRBV3-2	TRBD2	TRBJ2-5	CASSQNAPLAGAATQYF	TGTGCCAGCAGCCAAAACGCGCCCCTAGCGGGGGCGGCGACCCAGTACTTC
14	-	TRBV16	TRBD1	TRBJ1-1	CASSHGTGFAEAFF	TGTGCCAGCAGCCATGGGACAGGGTTCGCTGAAGCTTTCTTT
15	-	TRBV5-1	-	TRBJ2-3	CASSLEALGADTQYF	TGCGCCAGCAGCTTGGAGGCCCTTGGGGCAGATACGCAGTATTTT
12	-	TRBV10-2	-	TRBJ2-7	CASSRGSYEQYF	TGCGCCAGCTCCAGGGGCTCCTACGAGCAGTACTTC
13	-	TRBV5-1	TRBD1	TRBJ2-7	CASSLSGTGGKYF	TGCGCCAGCAGCTTGTCTGGGACAGGGGGTAAATACTTC
14	-	TRBV3-1/TRBV3-2	TRBD1	TRBJ1-5	CASSQGTGPQPQHF	TGTGCCAGCAGCCAAGGGACAGGCCCACAGCCCCAGCATTTT
12	-	TRBV5-4	-	TRBJ2-2	CASSLDYSELFF	TGTGCCAGCAGCTTGGACTATTCAGAGCTGTTTTTT
16	-	TRBV7-6	-	TRBJ2-1	CASSLEIQGNYNEQFF	TGTGCCAGCAGCTTAGAAATTCAGGGAAACTACAATGAGCAGTTCTTC
13	-	TRBV6-2/TRBV6-3	-	TRBJ2-1	CASSLRTVNEQFF	TGTGCCAGCAGTCTACGCACTGTGAATGAGCAGTTCTTC
14	-	TRBV6-6	TRBD2	TRBJ2-3	CASTIAGGPDTQYF	TGTGCCAGCACAATAGCGGGGGGCCCAGATACGCAGTATTTT
14	-	TRBV5-1	-	TRBJ1-6	CASSLESINSPLHF	TGCGCCAGCAGCTTGGAATCAATTAATTCACCCCTCCACTTT
12	-	TRBV5-5	-	TRBJ2-7	CASSTHLGEQYF	TGTGCCAGCAGCACACACCTGGGGGAGCAGTACTTC
15	-	TRBV28	-	TRBJ2-5	CASNQQGVGQETQYF	TGTGCCAGCAACCAACAGGGTGTAGGGCAAGAGACCCAGTACTTC
13	-	TRBV12-3/TRBV12-4	-	TRBJ1-1	CASSPRRNTEAFF	TGTGCCAGCAGTCCGCGAAGAAACACTGAAGCTTTCTTT
16	-	TRBV18	TRBD2	TRBJ2-5	CASSPLASGRQETQYF	TGTGCCAGCTCACCGTTGGCTAGCGGGAGACAAGAGACCCAGTACTTC
15	-	TRBV27	TRBD1	TRBJ2-7	CASSSLGQGAYEQYF	TGTGCCAGCAGTTCGCTGGGACAGGGGGCGTACGAGCAGTACTTC
12	-	TRBV19	-	TRBJ1-2	CASNQGRYGYTF	TGTGCCAGTAATCAGGGGAGGTATGGCTACACCTTC
16	-	TRBV4-2	TRBD1	TRBJ1-1	CASSPLPGQVNTEAFF	TGTGCCAGCAGCCCCTTGCCGGGACAGGTTAACACTGAAGCTTTCTTT
12	-	TRBV5-1	-	TRBJ2-7	CASSPGHGEQYF	TGCGCCAGCAGCCCCGGACACGGCGAGCAGTACTTC
14	once	TRBV19	TRBD1	TRBJ1-4	CASRTGGAGEKLFF	TGTGCCAGTAGAACAGGGGGCGCAGGTGAAAAACTGTTTTTT
15	-	TRBV30	-	TRBJ1-5	CAWSVGGLGNQPQHF	TGTGCCTGGAGTGTAGGTGGCTTAGGCAATCAGCCCCAGCATTTT
15	-	TRBV14	-	TRBJ1-2	CASSQDRQAYLGYTF	TGTGCCAGCAGCCAAGATCGGCAGGCTTACCTTGGCTACACCTTC
11	-	TRBV30	-	TRBJ1-2	CALRGLYGYTF	TGTGCTCTAAGGGGCCTCTATGGCTACACCTTC
15	-	TRBV19	-	TRBJ2-1	CASSPSGGYYNEQFF	TGTGCCAGTAGTCCCTCAGGCGGGTACTACAATGAGCAGTTCTTC
16	once	TRBV11-2	-	TRBJ2-1	CASRPPGRRPHNEQFF	TGTGCCAGCCGACCACCGGGACGAAGGCCGCACAATGAGCAGTTCTTC
17	-	TRBV25-1	TRBD2	TRBJ2-7	CASSEYRLAGDTGEQYF	TGTGCCAGCAGTGAATATCGTCTAGCGGGAGATACTGGCGAGCAGTACTTC
17	-	TRBV10-3	TRBD2	TRBJ2-7	CAISESRGGTSGYEQYF	TGTGCCATCAGTGAGTCTAGGGGAGGGACTAGCGGCTACGAGCAGTACTTC
13	once	TRBV30	-	TRBJ1-1	CAWSPSRNTEAFF	TGTGCCTGGAGCCCCAGTCGGAACACTGAAGCTTTCTTT
20	few	TRBV12-2	-	TRBJ1-5	CASRLVVREIKPYSNQPQHF	TGTGCAAGTCGCTTAGTAGTTAGGGAAATCAAGCCATATAGCAATCAGCCCCAGCATTTT
12	once	TRBV7-2	-	TRBJ2-7	CASSLSRGEQYF	TGTGCCAGCAGCTTATCCAGGGGCGAGCAGTACTTC
14	-	TRBV15	TRBD1	TRBJ1-2	CATGPGGSFQGYTF	TGTGCCACCGGTCCAGGGGGCAGTTTTCAGGGCTACACCTTC
15	-	TRBV29-1	TRBD1	TRBJ1-5	CSVRTGIGGNQPQHF	TGCAGCGTCCGGACAGGGATAGGGGGCAATCAGCCCCAGCATTTT
14	-	TRBV2	-	TRBJ2-5	CASSVQGGGETQYF	TGTGCCAGCAGTGTCCAGGGGGGGGGAGAGACCCAGTACTTC
13	-	TRBV28	TRBD1	TRBJ2-7	CASSLGQGDEQYF	TGTGCCAGCAGTTTAGGGCAGGGGGACGAGCAGTACTTC
16	-	TRBV19	TRBD2	TRBJ2-5	CASSSPRREGRETQYF	TGTGCCAGTAGTAGTCCAAGGCGGGAGGGCCGGGAGACCCAGTACTTC
16	-	TRBV6-4	-	TRBJ1-3	CASSDSTRVPGNTIYF	TGTGCCAGCAGTGACTCGACTAGGGTCCCTGGAAACACCATATATTTT